Below, one T cell receptor (beta chain) is given with its context. The germline CDR1 and CDR2 sequences are MNHEY and SVGAGI. Between the trimmed V and J ends, which lost 6 bases and 6 bases, there was a span of 12 bases. This CDR3 contains 13 residues. The data are from a study of beta chain features in type 1 diabetes. All of the isolated RNA was reverse transcribed, so expressed TCRB transcripts were sequenced. The repertoire was sequenced with immunoSEQ multiplex PCR; TCRdb's copy has only in-frame clones and lacks some. The repertoire holds 140,000 to 150,000 clones, with less than 11% as singletons.

Sample: naive CD4+ T cells from blood. This rearrangement joins TRBV6-5 to TRBJ2-4; D is perhaps TRBD2 (6 bases). The receptor's source is a man in his late teens or twenties in good health. CDR3: CASRLRRGNIQYF. The CDR3 bases are TGTGCCAGCAGGCTGAGGAGGGGAAACATTCAGTACTTC.